A selection of T cell receptor beta chains follows, all from one sample in a study of control samples from healthy donors and cancer patients. TCRdb keeps only in-frame clones here, not all; method: immunoSEQ multiplex PCR. The sample lists over 100,000 clones, about nine tenths occurring once. The sample taken for sequencing was blood. These receptors were obtained from a middle-aged man in good health. Both conserved end residues are part of each CDR3.

v_call	j_call	cdr3_aa
TRBV14	TRBJ1-1	CASSHRRQLVPEAFF
TRBV6-5	TRBJ1-5	CASMNGDGNQPQHF
TRBV12-5	TRBJ2-2	CASGSTGGANTGELFF
TRBV6-2/TRBV6-3	TRBJ2-5	CASSKRTDKETQYF
TRBV3-1/TRBV3-2	TRBJ1-2	CASSQGSFAGLNYGYTF
TRBV5-1	TRBJ1-1	CASSKLGVGNTEAFF
TRBV6-5	TRBJ2-3	CASSYSPQGLDTQYF
TRBV10-3	TRBJ1-3	CAISESSRAVGNTIYF
TRBV4-1	TRBJ1-2	CASSQGITNYGYTF
TRBV28	TRBJ1-1	CASRSQGTEAFF
TRBV6-5	TRBJ2-2	CASSHSGENTGELFF
TRBV9	TRBJ2-1	CASSGVRNEQFF
TRBV7-8	TRBJ2-2	CASSWTLNTGELFF
TRBV28	TRBJ2-2	CASRPHGPGTGELFF
TRBV20-1	TRBJ1-2	CSALDFYGYTF
TRBV19	TRBJ1-1	CASRSTGGVTEAFF
TRBV15	TRBJ1-5	CATSRLPGQPQHF
TRBV4-1	TRBJ2-1	CASSHILPRGGGDEQFF
TRBV2	TRBJ1-1	CASSVQPNTEAFF
TRBV7-2	TRBJ2-5	CASSLSGGETQYF
TRBV7-9	TRBJ1-2	CASSLDDFYGYTF
TRBV6-5	TRBJ1-2	CASSPDGNYGYTF
TRBV7-3	TRBJ2-2	CASSPGFSTGELFF
TRBV7-3	TRBJ2-3	CASSSNRADTQYF
TRBV2	TRBJ2-2	CASSESTGGDPGELFF
TRBV2	TRBJ1-2	CASNPTGAMGTTF
TRBV3-1/TRBV3-2	TRBJ2-1	CASSLRQGNPYNEQFF
TRBV19	TRBJ2-2	CASRTRDRGAGTGELFF
TRBV29-1	TRBJ2-1	CSVASEQFF
TRBV28	TRBJ2-4	CASGETGLAKNIQYF
TRBV5-4	TRBJ2-7	CASSPYQGLAAYWGNEQYF
TRBV7-2	TRBJ1-1	CASSLGHNTEAFF
TRBV7-8	TRBJ1-5	CASSSRTGIDGNQPQHF
TRBV3-1/TRBV3-2	TRBJ2-3	CASSQWRGRTDTQYF
TRBV2	TRBJ1-1	CASSLTGVLAEAFF
TRBV7-9	TRBJ2-1	CASSSSQGNEQFF
TRBV5-5	TRBJ1-5	CASSSHSGNQPQHF
TRBV5-1	TRBJ1-1	CASSSDGRMNTEAFF
TRBV18	TRBJ2-7	CASSPLNARSGQGNTGYEQYF
TRBV2	TRBJ2-6	CASTQFRGATSYRSGANVLTF
TRBV2	TRBJ1-1	CASTHENTEAFF
TRBV7-3	TRBJ2-3	CASKHSGVSTDTQYF
TRBV24-1	TRBJ2-1	CATSDLPNHNEQFF
TRBV6-4	TRBJ2-3	CASSDRAGGGDTQYF
TRBV11-2	TRBJ1-1	CASSLAGAAEAFF
TRBV19	TRBJ1-5	CASTQTSNQPQHF
TRBV5-4	TRBJ2-7	CASSLRPHSYEQYF
TRBV5-1	TRBJ2-7	CASSFDRPGYEQYF